These 5 T cell receptor beta chains share one sample of origin, sequenced in a study of blood T cell repertoires in COVID-19. Some clones are missing from TCRdb's copy, which holds only in-frame ones; the method was immunoSEQ multiplex PCR. This sample has roughly 280,000 clones, with around nine tenths found just once. The source material was peripheral blood. These receptors all come from a woman in her 30s with COVID-19, enrolled during active disease.

The chain employs TRBV5-1 and TRBJ1-2; 8 nucleotides line up with TRBD1. Germline CDR1 reads SGHRS; CDR2 reads YFSETQ. The trim removed 0 bases at V and 8 bases at J, leaving 12 bases unmatched. This CDR3 region has 16 residues. The CDR3 coding sequence is TGCGCCAGCAGCTTGGGACCGGGACAGGAAACGCGGGGCTACACCTTC. This sequence encodes CASSLGPGQETRGYTF.

This clone was counted between two and nine times. The V gene is TRBV4-1, the J gene TRBJ1-3; the D is unclear. The CDR3 runs to 12 residues. CDR1 and CDR2 (germline): MGHRA, YSYEKL. Trimming removed 4 bases from V and 8 bases from J, with 9 bases in between. The CDR3 bases are TGCGCCAGCAGCCCTGAGGAGGACACCATATATTTT. It is translated as CASSPEEDTIYF.

The V gene is TRBV6-5, the J gene TRBJ1-2; the match to TRBD1 covers 8 bases. CDR3 length: 14 residues. The V gene end was trimmed by 6 bases and the J gene end by 3 bases; junction bases not matched to a gene: 6. Germline assignment: CDR1 MNHEY and CDR2 SVGAGI. CDR3 in amino acids: CASRRTGSYYGYTF. CDR3 sequence (DNA): TGTGCCAGCAGAAGGACAGGGTCCTACTATGGCTACACCTTC.

V and J are TRBV19 and TRBJ2-7; no clear D. Germline CDR1 and CDR2: LNHDA and SQIVND (reference sequence). The CDR3 extends over 14 amino acids. Trimming removed 2 bases at V and 0 bases at J, with 8 bases between. The CDR3 region has the DNA TGTGCCAGTAGTATATCGGAGAGCTCCTACGAGCAGTACTTC. It translates to CASSISESSYEQYF.

This clone was seen a single time. The CDR3 nucleotides read TGTGCCAGCTCCCGAGGGGCTAGCGGGAGCAATGAGCAGTTCTTC. The encoded protein is CASSRGASGSNEQFF. This chain uses TRBV18 with TRBJ2-1, with 10 bases aligning to TRBD2. The CDR3 sequence is 15 residues long. Germline V gives CDR1 KGHSH, CDR2 LQKENI. J gave up 6 bases and V 6 bases, and 8 bases lay outside the gene matches.